This T cell receptor (beta chain) is from a study of regulatory T cells in long-lasting Graves disease. Germline CDR1 is MDHEN and CDR2 is SYDVKM. Germline trimming cut 5 bases from V and 8 bases from J; bases unmatched to any gene: 6. This CDR3 is 14 amino acids long. The time point is: newly diagnosed GD, antithyroid drugs for less than 3 months. Isolated PBMC RNA provided the starting material for the TCR library. This clonotype showed up many times. Arm-PCR with iRepertoire HTBI primers amplified the CDR3 regions for these TCR beta libraries. TCRdb recomputed calls from the multiplex PCR reads with MiXCR, one row per CDR3 protein. The sample holds 560,000 or so distinct CDR3 sequences, roughly a sixth seen once. These data also featured in a second study, about T cells in Graves' hyperthyroidism and ophthalmopathy.

This rearrangement joins TRBV28 to TRBJ2-1; TRBD1 agrees at 10 bases. This TCR was sampled from a young man with Graves disease. Material: peripheral blood mononuclear cells (PBMCs), obtained at new diagnosis, from a patient treated with antithyroid drugs. The CDR3 DNA sequence: TGTGCCAGCAGTCCCGGGACAGGGGATTATGAGCAGTTCTTC. It codes for CASSPGTGDYEQFF.